The rows below give T cell receptor beta chains drawn from one sample of a study of CD8 T cells in Susac syndrome. Each CDR3 protein gets one entry after TCRdb re-called the immunoSEQ multiplex PCR reads with MiXCR. The repertoire includes about 240,000 distinct CDR3 sequences, 95% to 97% of them detected once, and 0.095% to 0.12% sits in the top ten. What was sequenced was CD4+ T cells from PBMCs. These receptors originate from a human donor with Susac syndrome. Both conserved end residues are part of each CDR3. D genes are given only for firm matches. Size values are once, few and many counts, or a class for expanded clones, and some rows have none.

J gene,D gene,V gene,clone size,CDR3 protein,CDR3 DNA
TRBJ2-1,TRBD2,TRBV29-1,NA,CSVENTGTSGRGEQFF,TGCAGCGTTGAAAACACCGGGACTAGCGGGAGAGGTGAGCAGTTCTTC
TRBJ1-1,NA,TRBV20-1,NA,CSARVVSEAFF,TGCAGTGCTAGAGTTGTGTCTGAAGCTTTCTTT
TRBJ1-1,NA,TRBV7-9,NA,CASSLGPGELEAFF,TGTGCCAGCAGCTTAGGCCCAGGAGAACTTGAAGCTTTCTTT
TRBJ2-1,NA,TRBV7-7,NA,CASSSDLIGEQFF,TGTGCTAGCAGCTCCGACCTCATTGGTGAGCAGTTCTTC
TRBJ2-7,NA,TRBV28,NA,CASSLNRVLGYEQYF,TGTGCCAGCAGCCTTAACAGAGTCCTCGGCTACGAGCAGTACTTC
TRBJ2-4,NA,TRBV18,NA,CASSPQGGLAKNIQYF,TGTGCCAGCTCACCCCAGGGCGGCTTAGCCAAAAACATTCAGTACTTC
TRBJ2-1,TRBD1,TRBV6-2/TRBV6-3,NA,CASTARDSLSEQFF,TGTGCCAGCACAGCTAGGGACAGTTTGAGTGAGCAGTTCTTC
TRBJ1-3,NA,TRBV20-1,NA,CSARQASGGNTIYF,TGCAGTGCTCGACAGGCCTCTGGGGGAAACACCATATATTTT
TRBJ2-2,NA,TRBV5-1,NA,CASRGGSANTGELFF,TGCGCCAGCAGGGGGGGCAGCGCGAACACCGGGGAGCTGTTTTTT
TRBJ2-5,TRBD2,TRBV20-1,NA,CSVIGRDEETQYF,TGCAGTGTAATCGGGAGGGATGAAGAGACCCAGTACTTC
TRBJ1-1,TRBD1,TRBV12-3/TRBV12-4,NA,CASSSPSIGTAGITEAFF,TGTGCCAGCAGCTCCCCCAGTATCGGGACAGCTGGGATCACTGAAGCTTTCTTT
TRBJ2-7,NA,TRBV29-1,NA,CSVEMEPYEQYF,TGCAGCGTTGAAATGGAACCCTACGAGCAGTACTTC
TRBJ2-1,NA,TRBV5-5,few,CASSLVGGPYNEQFF,TGTGCCAGCAGCTTGGTGGGAGGACCCTACAATGAGCAGTTCTTC
TRBJ1-3,NA,TRBV25-1,NA,CASSVSGNTIYF,TGTGCCAGCAGCGTCTCTGGAAACACCATATATTTT
TRBJ2-7,NA,TRBV4-2,once,CASSQARTQTYEQYF,TGTGCCAGCAGCCAAGCTCGGACGCAGACCTACGAGCAGTACTTC
TRBJ2-1,NA,TRBV20-1,NA,CSAPPLMQVGDNDGEQLF,TGCAGTGCTCCCCCTCTTATGCAAGTCGGGGACAATGATGGTGAGCAGCTCTTC
TRBJ1-1,TRBD1,TRBV19,NA,CASSKDRGHTEAFF,TGTGCCAGTAGTAAGGACAGGGGGCACACTGAAGCTTTCTTT
TRBJ2-2,NA,TRBV27,NA,CASSLYTGELFF,TGTGCCAGCAGTTTATACACCGGGGAGCTGTTTTTT
TRBJ1-3,NA,TRBV3-1,once,CASSPHRERNTIYF,TGTGCCAGCAGCCCTCATCGGGAAAGAAACACCATATATTTT
TRBJ2-5,TRBD2,TRBV18,NA,CASSPPLWTSGRTGKTQYF,TGTGCCAGCTCACCACCGCTTTGGACTAGCGGGAGGACAGGAAAGACCCAGTACTTC
TRBJ1-1,NA,TRBV25-1,once,CASHPALGSEAFF,TGTGCCAGCCACCCCGCCCTTGGCTCTGAAGCTTTCTTT
TRBJ2-6,TRBD1,TRBV20-1,NA,CSARTGTPGGANVLTF,TGCAGTGCAAGGACAGGGACCCCTGGAGGGGCCAACGTCCTGACTTTC
TRBJ2-7,TRBD1,TRBV7-6,NA,CASSLRRDRSYEQYF,TGTGCCAGCAGCTTACGCCGGGACAGATCCTACGAGCAGTACTTC
TRBJ2-7,NA,TRBV7-9,NA,CASSSFALGLEQYF,TGTGCCAGCAGCAGTTTCGCGCTGGGGCTCGAGCAGTACTTC
TRBJ2-5,NA,TRBV28,NA,CASSPQFQETQYF,TGTGCCAGCAGTCCACAGTTCCAAGAGACCCAGTACTTC
TRBJ1-2,TRBD1,TRBV3-1,NA,CASSQEGTGHYGYTF,TGTGCCAGCAGCCAAGAGGGGACAGGACACTATGGCTACACCTTC
TRBJ1-1,NA,TRBV7-9,once,CATGVWMNTEAFF,TGTGCCACCGGAGTTTGGATGAACACTGAAGCTTTCTTT
TRBJ2-7,TRBD1,TRBV6-5,NA,CASSRTGRYEQYF,TGTGCCAGCAGTCGGACAGGGAGATACGAGCAGTACTTC
TRBJ1-3,NA,TRBV24-1,NA,CATSDEHGVDSGNTIYF,TGTGCCACCAGTGATGAACACGGGGTAGACTCTGGAAACACCATATATTTT
TRBJ1-5,NA,TRBV30,once,CAWSVPGIQPQHF,TGTGCCTGGAGTGTACCTGGGATTCAGCCCCAGCATTTT
TRBJ2-5,NA,TRBV20-1,NA,CSAGGGGWPETQYF,TGCAGTGCTGGAGGGGGAGGATGGCCAGAGACCCAGTACTTC
TRBJ1-1,NA,TRBV25-1,NA,CASSESGQDEAFF,TGTGCCAGCAGTGAATCCGGGCAGGATGAAGCTTTCTTT
TRBJ1-3,NA,TRBV15,NA,CATSRIDRDVDTIYF,TGTGCCACCAGCAGAATTGACCGGGATGTGGACACCATATATTTT
TRBJ1-5,NA,TRBV24-1,NA,CATSDKVHQPQHF,TGTGCCACCAGTGATAAGGTGCATCAGCCCCAGCATTTT
TRBJ2-5,NA,TRBV20-1,NA,CSAFQGRQETQYF,TGCAGTGCTTTCCAGGGAAGACAAGAGACCCAGTACTTC
TRBJ2-7,NA,TRBV18,once,CASSRGDHEQYF,TGTGCCAGCTCAAGGGGTGACCACGAGCAGTACTTC
TRBJ2-7,NA,TRBV15,NA,CATSRPGGRTYEQYF,TGTGCCACCAGCAGACCGGGGGGCCGCACCTACGAGCAGTACTTC
TRBJ2-7,NA,TRBV12-3/TRBV12-4,NA,CASSLARGEQYF,TGTGCCAGCAGTTTGGCCCGAGGCGAGCAGTACTTC
TRBJ2-7,NA,TRBV20-1,NA,CSATSGPDYEQYF,TGCAGTGCAACATCCGGGCCAGACTACGAGCAGTACTTC
TRBJ2-1,TRBD2,TRBV3-1,NA,CASSQVTSGILNEQFF,TGTGCCAGCAGCCAGGTGACTAGCGGGATTCTGAATGAGCAGTTCTTC
TRBJ2-3,TRBD2,TRBV5-1,NA,CASRNSGEGTDTQYF,TGCGCCAGCAGAAATAGCGGGGAGGGGACAGATACGCAGTATTTT
TRBJ2-4,TRBD2,TRBV7-9,NA,CASSPSGSLAKNIQYF,TGTGCCAGCAGCCCTAGCGGGAGCTTAGCCAAAAACATTCAGTACTTC
TRBJ2-7,NA,TRBV5-1,NA,CASSFTLSYEQYF,TGCGCCAGCAGCTTTACTCTCTCCTACGAGCAGTACTTC